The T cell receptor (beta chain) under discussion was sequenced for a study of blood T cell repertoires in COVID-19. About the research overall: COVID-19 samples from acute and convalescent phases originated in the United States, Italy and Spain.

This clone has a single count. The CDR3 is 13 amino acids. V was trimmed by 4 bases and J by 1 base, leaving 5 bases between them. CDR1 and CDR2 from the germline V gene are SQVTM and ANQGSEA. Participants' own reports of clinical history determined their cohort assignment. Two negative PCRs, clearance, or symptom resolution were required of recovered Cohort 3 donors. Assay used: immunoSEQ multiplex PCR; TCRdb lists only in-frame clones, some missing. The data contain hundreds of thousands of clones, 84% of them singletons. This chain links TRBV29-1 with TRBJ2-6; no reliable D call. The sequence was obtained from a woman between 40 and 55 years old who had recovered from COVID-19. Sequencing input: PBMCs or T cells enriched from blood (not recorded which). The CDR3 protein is CSVVQSGANVLTF. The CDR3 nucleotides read TGCAGCGTTGTACAATCTGGGGCCAACGTCCTGACTTTC. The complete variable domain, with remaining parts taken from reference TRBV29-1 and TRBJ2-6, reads SAVISQKPSRDICQRGTSLTIQCQVDSQVTMMFWYRQQPGQSLTLIATANQGSEATYESGFVIDKFPISRPNLTFSTLTVSNMSPEDSSIYLCSVVQSGANVLTFGAGSRLTVL.